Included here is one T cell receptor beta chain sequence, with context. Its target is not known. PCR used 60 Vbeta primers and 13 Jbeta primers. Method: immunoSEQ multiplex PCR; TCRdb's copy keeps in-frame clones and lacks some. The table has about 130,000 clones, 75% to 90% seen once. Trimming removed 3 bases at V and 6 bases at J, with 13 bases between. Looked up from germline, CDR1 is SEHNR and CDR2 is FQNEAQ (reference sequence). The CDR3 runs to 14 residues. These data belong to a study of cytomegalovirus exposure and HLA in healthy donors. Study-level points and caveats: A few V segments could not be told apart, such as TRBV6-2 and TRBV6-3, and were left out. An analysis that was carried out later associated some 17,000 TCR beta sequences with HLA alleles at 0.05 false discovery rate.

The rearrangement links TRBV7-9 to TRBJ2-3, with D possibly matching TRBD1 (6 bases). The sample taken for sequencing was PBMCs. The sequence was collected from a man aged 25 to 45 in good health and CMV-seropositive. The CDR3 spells CASSLDTQGDTQYF. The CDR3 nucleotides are TGTGCCAGCAGCTTGGACACCCAGGGGGATACGCAGTATTTT. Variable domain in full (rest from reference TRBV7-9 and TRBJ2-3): DTGVSQNPRHKITKRGQNVTFRCDPISEHNRLYWYRQTLGQGPEFLTYFQNEAQLEKSRLLSDRFSAERPKGSFSTLEIQRTEQGDSAMYLCASSLDTQGDTQYFGPGTRLTVL.